A single sample gave rise to the 10 T cell receptor beta chains below, sequenced in a study of T cell clusters in autoimmune cytopenias. TRB rearrangements were amplified by touch-down multiplex PCR with mixed TRB-A/B primers. TCRdb re-called the multiplex PCR reads and shows each CDR3 protein once, DNA omitted. The repertoire shows 4,500 or so distinct CDR3 sequences; the top ten hold under 25%. Each sample's input was about 250 ng genomic DNA, about 38,000 genome equivalents. Sequencing used peripheral blood. The receptor source for this set is a human donor with an autoimmune cytopenia or autoimmune hepatitis (not recorded which).

The rearrangement uses TRBV27 and TRBJ2-7; TCRdb's D call of TRBD1 is untestable without DNA. Germline V gene lookup returns CDR1 MNHEY and CDR2 SMNVEV (reference sequence). The CDR3 extends over 14 amino acids. The CDR3 here is CASSVGGRGYEQYF.

Its frequency marks this clonotype as medium-sized. The chain has TRBV12-3 or TRBV12-4 and TRBJ1-5. The CDR3 consists of 12 residues. The CDR3: CASSPSPTPQHF.

This clonotype is classed as medium-sized by frequency. The rearrangement links TRBV12-3 or TRBV12-4 to TRBJ2-5; the D gene TCRdb calls, TRBD2, cannot be checked with no DNA. The CDR3 has 15 amino acids. CDR3 region: CASSGTPPIQETQYF.

By frequency, this clonotype registers medium-sized. The genes are TRBV12-3 or TRBV12-4 and TRBJ1-5. The CDR3 runs 12 residues. Here the CDR3 reads CASSSDDQPQHF.

This clonotype is medium-sized by frequency. The chain is built from TRBV6-5 and TRBJ1-5; the D call from TCRdb, TRBD1, cannot be confirmed without DNA. This CDR3 spans 14 amino acids. The germline V gene encodes CDR1 MNHEY and CDR2 SVGAGI. The CDR3 region is CASSLTGRNQPQHF.

The chain links TRBV7-6 to TRBJ1-1; as DNA is missing, the TRBD1 call by TCRdb cannot be tested. Germline V gene sequence: CDR1 SGHVS, CDR2 FNYEAQ. The CDR3 loop spans 18 amino acids. This chain's CDR3 is CASSGRGVGTDWNTEAFF.

This clonotype is deemed medium-sized by its frequency. This chain uses TRBV27 with TRBJ1-6; TCRdb reports TRBD1, a call that lacks DNA to check it against. Germline V lookup: CDR1 MNHEY, CDR2 SMNVEV (reference sequence). The length of the CDR3 is 15 residues. The CDR3 is CASSYTGTVNSPLHF.

According to its frequency, this clonotype is medium-sized. The CDR3 sequence: CASSTTGIGYTF. V usage is TRBV11-1 and J usage is TRBJ1-2; the D call from TCRdb, TRBD1, cannot be confirmed without DNA. The germline gives CDR1 SGHAT, CDR2 FQDESV (reference sequence). The CDR3 runs to 12 residues.

This clonotype ranks as large in terms of frequency. The chain has TRBV29-1 and TRBJ2-5; TCRdb's D call of TRBD1 is untestable without DNA. The germline gives CDR1 SQVTM, CDR2 ANQGSEA. The CDR3 contains 12 residues. CDR3 sequence reads: CSVRGQAETQYF. The full variable domain, rest sourced from reference TRBV29-1 and TRBJ2-5, is SAVISQKPSRDICQRGTSLTIQCQVDSQVTMMFWYRQQPGQSLTLIATANQGSEATYESGFVIDKFPISRPNLTFSTLTVSNMSPEDSSIYLCSVRGQAETQYFGPGTRLLVL.

Judged by frequency, this clonotype is medium-sized. This chain connects TRBV6-5 to TRBJ1-5; TCRdb's D gene call, TRBD1, goes unchecked for lack of DNA. Germline assignment: CDR1 MNHEY and CDR2 SVGAGI. This CDR3 comprises 14 residues. CDR3 protein: CASRSGGNNQPQHF.